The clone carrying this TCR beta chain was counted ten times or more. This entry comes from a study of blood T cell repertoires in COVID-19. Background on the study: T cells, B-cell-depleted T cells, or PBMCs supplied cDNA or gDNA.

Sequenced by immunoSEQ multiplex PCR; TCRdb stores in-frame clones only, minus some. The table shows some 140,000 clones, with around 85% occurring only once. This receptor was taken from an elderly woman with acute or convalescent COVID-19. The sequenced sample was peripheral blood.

The CDR3: CASSFSGGADTQYF. The CDR3 bases are TGTGCCAGCAGTTTTAGCGGGGGAGCAGATACGCAGTATTTT. V usage is TRBV27 and J usage is TRBJ2-3, with 9 bases identical to TRBD2. The germline gives CDR1 MNHEY, CDR2 SMNVEV (reference sequence). This CDR3 is built from 14 residues. V gave up 3 bases and J gave up 4 bases; unmatched junction bases: 2.